The 12 T cell receptor beta chains in this list originate from one sample, sequenced in a study of neurological immune-mediated disorders. Each CDR3 protein gets one entry after TCRdb re-called the 5' RACE reads with MiXCR. In the table there are about 95,000 distinct CDR3 sequences, roughly 4% of which are singletons. Specimen: PBMCs. Receptor source: a woman aged 18-35 years with multiple sclerosis.

There are many counts of this clonotype. V usage is TRBV20-1 and J usage is TRBJ2-5, with D possibly matching TRBD2 (6 bases). There are 14 residues in the CDR3. V was clipped by 7 bases and J by 4 bases, with 19 bases between them. CDR1 DFQATT and CDR2 SNEGSKA come from the germline V gene (reference sequence). The CDR3 loop is CSVATSMLGETQYF. The CDR3 DNA follows: TGCAGTGTCGCGACTAGTATGCTTGGAGAGACCCAGTACTTC.

This clonotype was counted at least ten times. This sequence joins TRBV20-1 and TRBJ1-2; D not certain. The V gene's germline CDR1 is DFQATT and CDR2 SNEGSKA (reference sequence). The CDR3 has 15 amino acids. The V end was cut by 5 bases, the J end by 0 bases, with 16 bases between. The CDR3 sequence: CSAPLEQIANYGYTF. CDR3 DNA sequence: TGCAGTGCTCCCCTGGAACAGATAGCTAACTATGGCTACACCTTC.

The sample holds many counts of this clonotype. No conserved phenylalanine or tryptophan ends this CDR3, so it is likely a read error. The V call is TRBV2, the J call TRBJ1-2, with 9 bases lining up with TRBD1. The junction had 8 bases not matched to a gene; V was cut back by 2 bases and J by 7 bases. Germline CDR1 is SNHLY and CDR2 is FYNNEI. CDR3 length equals 15 residues. For the CDR3, the DNA is TGTGCCAGCAGTGAAAGTATTGGGACAGGGAGTGGCTACACCAAC. The encoded protein is CASSESIGTGSGYTN.

This clonotype has a count of ten or more. V and J are TRBV25-1 and TRBJ2-7; D perhaps matches TRBD1 (5 bases). V was shortened by 1 base and J by 2 bases, with 12 bases between the two germline ends. This CDR3 is built from 15 residues. From germline, CDR1 is MGHDK and CDR2 SYGVNS. CDR3 residues: CASSEWTTLTYEQYF. The CDR3 coding sequence is TGTGCCAGCAGTGAATGGACAACACTGACCTACGAGCAGTACTTC.

The V and J genes are TRBV12-3 or TRBV12-4 and TRBJ2-3; TRBD2 aligns across 14 bases. V gave up 5 bases and J gave up 4 bases; unmatched junction bases: 8. This CDR3 is built from 17 residues. This chain's CDR3 is CASSPRLAGGSADTQYF. The CDR3 nucleotides are TGTGCCAGCAGTCCGAGACTAGCGGGGGGGTCCGCAGATACGCAGTATTTT.

This clonotype occurred many times. The chain uses TRBV20-1 and TRBJ1-1; no firm D call. Germline values: CDR1 DFQATT, CDR2 SNEGSKA (reference sequence). The CDR3 loop spans 15 amino acids. The V gene lost 3 bases and the J gene lost 3 bases, with 17 bases spanning the gap. The CDR3 DNA reads TGCAGTGCTAGTTTGCCGATGAAGGTGGACACTGAAGCTTTCTTT. Its protein product is CSASLPMKVDTEAFF.

This clonotype was recorded many times. The rearrangement joins TRBV3-1 to TRBJ2-5; D gene uncertain. This CDR3 comprises 12 residues. Per germline, CDR1 LGHDT and CDR2 YNNKEL (reference sequence). The ends were cut back, 8 bases at V and 0 bases at J, with 7 bases in the middle. CDR3 in amino acids: CASAENQETQYF. CDR3 DNA sequence: TGTGCCAGCGCCGAGAACCAAGAGACCCAGTACTTC.

This clonotype was recorded a few times. The gene calls are TRBV20-1 and TRBJ2-5; D is ambiguous. The CDR3 runs to 14 residues. Germline V gives CDR1 DFQATT, CDR2 SNEGSKA (reference sequence). V was trimmed by 1 base and J by 2 bases, leaving 11 bases between them. The CDR3 DNA follows: TGCAGTGCTAGAGGATTCTGGGCTCAAGAGACCCAGTACTTC. Its protein product is CSARGFWAQETQYF.

This clonotype has more than one count but fewer than ten. The V and J genes are TRBV29-1 and TRBJ2-7; TRBD1 aligns across 11 bases. The germline CDR1 and CDR2 sequences are SQVTM and ANQGSEA. V dropped 4 bases and J dropped 2; count of bases not matched to a gene: 16. The CDR3 is 18 amino acids. The CDR3 nucleotides are TGCAGCGTTGTAGCTGGACAGGGGGCTCTGCTTTATCCCTACGAGCAGTACTTC. Translating it yields CSVVAGQGALLYPYEQYF.

This clonotype came up many times. The V and J genes are TRBV20-1 and TRBJ1-5, with D hard to call. V lost 2 bases and J lost 2, with 16 bases in between. Germline values: CDR1 DFQATT, CDR2 SNEGSKA (reference sequence). This CDR3 is built from 16 residues. CDR3 DNA sequence: TGCAGTGCTAGACTTTTAGGTGGGATAGGCAATCAGCCCCAGCATTTT. Protein sequence: CSARLLGGIGNQPQHF.

Regarding this clonotype: A read error may be the cause here, since a much bigger clone is one base away. The genes are TRBV9 and TRBJ2-6; D is undetermined. The CDR3 runs 16 residues. CDR1 is SGDLS, CDR2 YYNGEE, per germline. V was cut by 0 bases and J by 2 bases, with 9 bases left in between. The CDR3 region is CASSVDPPTGANVLTF. The CDR3 region has the DNA TGTGCCAGCAGCGTAGACCCCCCTACTGGGGCCAACGTCCTGACTTTC.

This clonotype occurred many times. In nucleotides, the CDR3 is TGTGCCAGCAGGTCCCCGGGCGGGAGGGCACCTATGGATACGCAGTATTTT. Its translation: CASRSPGGRAPMDTQYF. The chain links TRBV7-2 to TRBJ2-3; TRBD2 matches at 9 bases. V was pared by 6 bases and J by 6 bases, with 16 bases of the junction left unmatched. This CDR3 contains 17 residues. Germline loops: CDR1 SGHTA, CDR2 FQGNSA.